This T cell receptor (beta chain) was sequenced in a study of T cell responses to AZD1222 COVID-19 vaccine. The study, taken as a whole, reports: With two AZD1222 doses given, Spike-specific TCR breadth and depth both rose.

CDR1 and CDR2 from the germline V gene are KGHSH and LQKENI. V dropped 6 bases and J dropped 2 bases, with 19 bases sitting between them. The CDR3 length is 16 residues. This clone showed up just once. Its target is not known. Assay: immunoSEQ multiplex PCR; the TCRdb copy retains only in-frame clones and omits some. The table shows 130,000 to 150,000 clones, with 90% occurring only once. The chain employs TRBV18 and TRBJ1-1; tentatively, D is TRBD1 (6 bases). This receptor was identified in an adult in good health. Material: peripheral blood, obtained on day 0 of AZD1222 vaccination. The CDR3 here is CASSPSMGGLNTEAFF. The CDR3 nucleotides are TGTGCCAGCTCGCCCAGTATGGGGGGGCTTAACACTGAAGCTTTCTTT.